This T cell receptor (beta chain) was sequenced for a study of identical twins. Per germline, CDR1 DFQATT and CDR2 SNEGSKA (reference sequence). V lost 4 bases, J lost 7 bases, and 10 bases stayed unmatched. The CDR3 spans 14 residues. Each CDR3 protein is one row after TCRdb ran MiXCR on the 5' RACE reads. The sample records hundreds of thousands of distinct CDR3 sequences, 15% to 20% being singletons. These data also formed part of another study, on T cells expressing NK-cell markers.

The material sequenced was PBMCs. The receptor was derived from a woman aged 18 to 35 in good health. The rearrangement links TRBV20-1 to TRBJ2-4; 7 nucleotides align to TRBD2. The CDR3 DNA sequence: TGCAGTGCTACCAAGACTAGCCCCCTTAACATTCAGTACTTC. This encodes CSATKTSPLNIQYF.